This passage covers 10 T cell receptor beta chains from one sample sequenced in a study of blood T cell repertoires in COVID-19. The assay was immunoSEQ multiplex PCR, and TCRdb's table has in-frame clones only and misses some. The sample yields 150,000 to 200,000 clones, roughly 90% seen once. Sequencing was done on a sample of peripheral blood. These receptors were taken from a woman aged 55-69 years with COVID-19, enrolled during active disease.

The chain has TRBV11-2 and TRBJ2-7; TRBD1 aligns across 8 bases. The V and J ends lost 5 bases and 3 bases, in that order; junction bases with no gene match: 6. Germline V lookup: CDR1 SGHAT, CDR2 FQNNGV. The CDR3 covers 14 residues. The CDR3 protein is CASSPWDRSYEQYF. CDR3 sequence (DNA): TGTGCCAGCAGCCCATGGGACAGGAGCTACGAGCAGTACTTC.

CDR3 region: CASRVGTAPKNIQYF. CDR3 nucleotide sequence: TGTGCCAGCAGGGTGGGGACAGCACCGAAAAACATTCAGTACTTC. The rearrangement uses TRBV6-5 and TRBJ2-4; 7 bases are a match to TRBD1. The CDR3 consists of 15 residues. V gave up 6 bases and J gave up 4 bases; unmatched junction bases: 9. Germline values: CDR1 MNHEY, CDR2 SVGAGI.

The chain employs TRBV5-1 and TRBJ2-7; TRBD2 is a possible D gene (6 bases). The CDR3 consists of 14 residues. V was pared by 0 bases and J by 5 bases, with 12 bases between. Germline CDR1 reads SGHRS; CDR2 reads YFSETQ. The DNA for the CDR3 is TGCGCCAGCAGCTTGGCCGGAGGGTCTGACGAGCAGTACTTC. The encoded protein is CASSLAGGSDEQYF.

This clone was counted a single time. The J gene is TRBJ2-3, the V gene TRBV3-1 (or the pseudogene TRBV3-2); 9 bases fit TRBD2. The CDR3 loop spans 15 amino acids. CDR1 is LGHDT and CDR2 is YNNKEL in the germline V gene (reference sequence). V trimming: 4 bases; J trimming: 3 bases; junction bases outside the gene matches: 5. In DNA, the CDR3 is TGTGCCAGCAGCCCCACGACTAGCGGAACAGATACGCAGTATTTT. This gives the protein CASSPTTSGTDTQYF.

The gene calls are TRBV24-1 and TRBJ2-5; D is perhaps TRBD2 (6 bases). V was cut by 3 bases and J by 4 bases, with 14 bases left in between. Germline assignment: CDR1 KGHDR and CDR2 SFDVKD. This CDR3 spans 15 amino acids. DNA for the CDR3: TGTGCCACCAGTGATCCGGGACTGGGGGTAGAGACCCAGTACTTC. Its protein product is CATSDPGLGVETQYF.

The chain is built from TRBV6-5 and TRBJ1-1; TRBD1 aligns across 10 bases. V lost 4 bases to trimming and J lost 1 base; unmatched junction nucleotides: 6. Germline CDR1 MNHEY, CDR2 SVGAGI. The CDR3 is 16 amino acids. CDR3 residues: CASSSSGTGANTEAFF. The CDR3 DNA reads TGTGCCAGCAGTTCTTCCGGGACAGGGGCGAACACTGAAGCTTTCTTT.

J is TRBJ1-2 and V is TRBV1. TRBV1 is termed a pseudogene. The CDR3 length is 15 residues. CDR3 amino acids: CTSSRRHPREDGYTF. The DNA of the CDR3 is TGCACCAGCAGTCGACGACACCCACGGGAGGATGGCTACACCTTC.

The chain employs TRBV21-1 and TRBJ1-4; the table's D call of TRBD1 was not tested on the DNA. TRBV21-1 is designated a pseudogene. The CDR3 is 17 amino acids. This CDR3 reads CASGRGTGGSINEKLFF. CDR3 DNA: TGTGCCAGCGGTCGAGGGACAGGGGGGTCGATAAATGAAAAACTGTTTTTT.

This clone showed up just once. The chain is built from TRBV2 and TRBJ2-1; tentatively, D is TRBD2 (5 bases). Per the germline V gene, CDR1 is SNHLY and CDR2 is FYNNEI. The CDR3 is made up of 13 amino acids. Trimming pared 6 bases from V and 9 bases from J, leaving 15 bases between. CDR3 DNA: TGTGCCAGCAGGAATGGAGGCTACGCTGAGCAGTTCTTC. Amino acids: CASRNGGYAEQFF.

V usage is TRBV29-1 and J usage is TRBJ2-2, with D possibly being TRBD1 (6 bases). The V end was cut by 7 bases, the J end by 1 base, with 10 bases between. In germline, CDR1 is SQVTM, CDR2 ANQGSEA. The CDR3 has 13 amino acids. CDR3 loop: CSAEGENTGELFF. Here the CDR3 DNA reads TGCAGCGCCGAGGGGGAGAACACCGGGGAGCTGTTTTTT.